This TCR beta chain was captured in a study of early T cells in non-severe SARS-CoV-2 infection. Whole-study results and caveats: Private and CD4 specificities were missed by VDJdb matching, skewed to anti-spike CD8.

This clonotype was counted ten times or more. What it binds is not known. V trimming: 10 bases; J trimming: 0 bases; junction bases outside the gene matches: 4. Germline lookup yields CDR1 MNHNS and CDR2 SASEGT. The CDR3 runs to 15 residues. cDNA molecules, individually, were tagged with unique molecular identifiers. One entry per CDR3 protein, called by TCRdb with MiXCR from the 5' RACE reads. The sample has about 52,000 distinct CDR3 sequences, approximately 6.7% seen once. The genes are TRBV6-1 and TRBJ2-2; 11 positions agree with TRBD2. Sequences were obtained from whole blood. The TCR was taken from an adult who was a healthcare worker with PCR-confirmed SARS-CoV-2 infection or an uninfected control (not recorded which). CDR3 amino acids: CATRLAGTNTGELFF. CDR3 nucleotide sequence: TGTGCCACCCGACTAGCGGGGACGAACACCGGGGAGCTGTTTTTT.